The 21 T cell receptor beta chains reported below all come from one sample, sequenced in a study of monozygotic twins with inflammatory bowel disease. TCRdb reprocessed the 5' RACE reads, with one entry per CDR3 protein and no DNA. This sample's clone table lists roughly 100,000 distinct CDR3 sequences. Input material: blood. These TCRs come from a human donor with ulcerative colitis or Crohn's disease, or a healthy co-twin of an affected twin (not recorded which).

The V and J genes are TRBV20-1 and TRBJ2-4; TCRdb's D call, TRBD1, is unchecked because there is no DNA. The CDR3 extends over 12 amino acids. Germline V CDR1 and CDR2: DFQATT, SNEGSKA (reference sequence). The CDR3 sequence: CSVPTGGNIQYF.

The rearrangement links TRBV7-2 to TRBJ1-6; TCRdb outputs TRBD1, but without DNA this stays unchecked. The germline CDR1 and CDR2 sequences are SGHTA and FQGNSA. The CDR3 is made up of 15 amino acids. The CDR3 loop reads CASSPGQAHNSPLHF.

The chain uses TRBV20-1 and TRBJ2-2; without DNA, the TCRdb call of TRBD1 cannot be checked. The CDR3 is made up of 14 amino acids. CDR1 and CDR2 (germline): DFQATT, SNEGSKA (reference sequence). CDR3: CSARPRGYTGELFF.

This rearrangement joins TRBV7-6 to TRBJ2-2; without DNA, the TCRdb call of TRBD2 cannot be checked. The CDR3 runs to 18 residues. Germline V gene sequence: CDR1 SGHVS, CDR2 FNYEAQ. The CDR3 spells CASSPEPGTAAHRGELFF.

The chain recombines TRBV19 with TRBJ2-1; lacking DNA, the TRBD2 call made by TCRdb goes unchecked. This CDR3 spans 17 amino acids. Germline-derived CDR1 and CDR2 are LNHDA and SQIVND (reference sequence). This CDR3 reads CASGLTYGLARKNEQFF.

J is TRBJ1-5 and V is TRBV7-2; as DNA is missing, the TRBD1 call by TCRdb cannot be tested. The CDR3 is 15 amino acids. Germline V gene sequence: CDR1 SGHTA, CDR2 FQGNSA. The chain's CDR3 is CASSRDGGGNQPQHF.

The chain carries TRBV6-5 and TRBJ2-3. The CDR3 is made up of 16 amino acids. Per the germline V gene, CDR1 is MNHEY and CDR2 is SVGAGI. The CDR3 spells CASSYLRTSGTDTQYF.

The CDR3 is CASSQLFCKRCSYNEQFF. The J gene is TRBJ2-1, the V gene TRBV23-1. TRBV23-1 is placed among ORFs of uncertain function. This CDR3 region has 18 residues.

The CDR3 loop is CASSSFGGYNEQFF. The V call is TRBV11-2, the J call TRBJ2-1; absent DNA, TCRdb's TRBD1 call cannot be checked. CDR3 length: 14 residues. Germline V gene lookup returns CDR1 SGHAT and CDR2 FQNNGV. Looking up the rest from reference TRBV11-2 and TRBJ2-1 gives the full variable domain: EAGVAQSPRYKIIEKRQSVAFWCNPISGHATLYWYQQILGQGPKLLIQFQNNGVVDDSQLPKDRFSAERLKGVDSTLKIQPAKLEDSAVYLCASSSFGGYNEQFFGPGTRLTVL.

The V call is TRBV7-2, the J call TRBJ2-1; TCRdb lists TRBD1, though no DNA is available to test this call. The CDR3 loop spans 13 amino acids. The germline gives CDR1 SGHTA, CDR2 FQGNSA. This chain's CDR3 is CASNRGLTFEQFF.

The chain employs TRBV10-1 and TRBJ2-1; TCRdb's assignment of TRBD1 cannot be checked, as there is no DNA. Germline values: CDR1 WNHNN, CDR2 SYGVQD (reference sequence). The length of the CDR3 is 23 residues. This CDR3 is CASSESILTGTGRTSGLNNEQFF.

This chain uses TRBV7-8 with TRBJ2-7. The germline V gene encodes CDR1 SGHVS and CDR2 FQNEAQ. The CDR3 consists of 14 residues. This CDR3 is CASSLLLGLVEQYF. Complete variable domain (other parts from reference TRBV7-8 and TRBJ2-7): GAGVSQSPRYKVAKRGQDVALRCDPISGHVSLFWYQQALGQGPEFLTYFQNEAQLDKSGLPSDRFFAERPEGSVSTLKIQRTQQEDSAVYLCASSLLLGLVEQYFGPGTRLTVT.

CDR3 protein: CASSQFPGTGFEHGYTF. This sequence joins TRBV4-3 and TRBJ1-2; TCRdb picks TRBD1, but there is no DNA to check that call. CDR1 LGHNA and CDR2 YSLEER come from the germline V gene. The CDR3 spans 17 residues.

V is TRBV5-1 and J is TRBJ2-2. The germline V gene has CDR1 SGHRS and CDR2 YFSETQ. The CDR3 consists of 12 residues. CDR3 protein: CASSDPTGELFF.

The V call is TRBV20-1, the J call TRBJ2-3; TCRdb calls TRBD2, which cannot be checked without DNA. CDR3 size: 15 residues. Germline assignment: CDR1 DFQATT and CDR2 SNEGSKA (reference sequence). CDR3 protein: CSAREPLGVGDTQYF.

V gene TRBV12-3 or TRBV12-4 combines with J gene TRBJ2-3; the TCRdb D gene call, TRBD1, has no DNA to confirm it. The CDR3 runs 11 residues. CDR3 region: CASSLGGGEDF.

The rearrangement uses TRBV19 and TRBJ1-5; the TRBD1 assignment by TCRdb is unverifiable without DNA. Germline loops: CDR1 LNHDA, CDR2 SQIVND (reference sequence). The CDR3 is made up of 14 amino acids. The CDR3 sequence: CASSIWGEDQPQHF. The full variable domain, its missing parts supplied by reference TRBV19 and TRBJ1-5, is DGGITQSPKYLFRKEGQNVTLSCEQNLNHDAMYWYRQDPGQGLRLIYYSQIVNDFQKGDIAEGYSVSREKKESFPLTVTSAQKNPTAFYLCASSIWGEDQPQHFGDGTRLSIL.

The CDR3 loop is CASSQLVTGRSGNTIYF. J is TRBJ1-3 and V is TRBV3-1; the TCRdb call, TRBD1, lacks DNA for checking. Germline CDR1 and CDR2: LGHDT and YNNKEL (reference sequence). CDR3 length: 17 amino acids. Using reference TRBV3-1 and TRBJ1-3 for the parts outside the CDR3, the full variable domain is DTAVSQTPKYLVTQMGNDKSIKCEQNLGHDTMYWYKQDSKKFLKIMFSYNNKELIINETVPNRFSPKSPDKAHLNLHINSLELGDSAVYFCASSQLVTGRSGNTIYFGEGSWLTVV.

The rearrangement links TRBV5-1 to TRBJ2-1; the D call of TRBD1 rests on TCRdb alone, since no DNA is present to check it. This CDR3 has 15 amino acids. CDR1 and CDR2 (germline): SGHRS, YFSETQ. CDR3 loop: CASSPTGARNNEQFF. The variable domain in full, completed from reference TRBV5-1 and TRBJ2-1, reads KAGVTQTPRYLIKTRGQQVTLSCSPISGHRSVSWYQQTPGQGLQFLFEYFSETQRNKGNFPGRFSGRQFSNSRSEMNVSTLELGDSALYLCASSPTGARNNEQFFGPGTRLTVL.

This CDR3 is CASSSIGTSGSLYTQYF. This chain joins TRBV27 and TRBJ2-3; TCRdb gives TRBD2 as the D gene, but with no DNA this cannot be confirmed. The CDR3 runs 17 residues. Germline-derived CDR1 and CDR2 are MNHEY and SMNVEV (reference sequence).

This CDR3 reads CASSPRGGSSGNTIYF. J is TRBJ1-3 and V is TRBV18. The CDR3 loop spans 16 amino acids. The V gene's germline CDR1 is KGHSH and CDR2 LQKENI.